The clone carrying this T cell receptor (beta chain) was counted once. Its antigen is currently unknown. This sample was taken from a study of cytomegalovirus exposure and HLA in healthy donors. Study-level points and caveats: It was confirmed in vitro that three of the CMV-associated chains were specific for CMV antigens. Within an earlier analysis, most TCR beta V segments proved productive either about 90% or about 30% of the time.

The CDR3 has 15 residues. CDR1 is SGHAT and CDR2 is FQNNGV in the germline V gene. Unmatched junction bases numbered 10, after V lost 4 bases and J lost 10 bases. Primers for the PCR totalled 60 Vbeta and 13 Jbeta. TCRdb keeps only in-frame clones here, not all; method: immunoSEQ multiplex PCR. Among 250,000 to 350,000 clones listed, about four fifths were seen once. The receptor's source is a girl between 2 and 10 years old in good health and CMV-seronegative. The sequenced material came from PBMCs. The chain links TRBV11-2 to TRBJ1-6; 7 bases align to TRBD1. CDR3 sequence (DNA): TGTGCCAGCAGCTCGGGACAGAGAGGGTGGTCACCCCTCCACTTT. This sequence encodes CASSSGQRGWSPLHF.